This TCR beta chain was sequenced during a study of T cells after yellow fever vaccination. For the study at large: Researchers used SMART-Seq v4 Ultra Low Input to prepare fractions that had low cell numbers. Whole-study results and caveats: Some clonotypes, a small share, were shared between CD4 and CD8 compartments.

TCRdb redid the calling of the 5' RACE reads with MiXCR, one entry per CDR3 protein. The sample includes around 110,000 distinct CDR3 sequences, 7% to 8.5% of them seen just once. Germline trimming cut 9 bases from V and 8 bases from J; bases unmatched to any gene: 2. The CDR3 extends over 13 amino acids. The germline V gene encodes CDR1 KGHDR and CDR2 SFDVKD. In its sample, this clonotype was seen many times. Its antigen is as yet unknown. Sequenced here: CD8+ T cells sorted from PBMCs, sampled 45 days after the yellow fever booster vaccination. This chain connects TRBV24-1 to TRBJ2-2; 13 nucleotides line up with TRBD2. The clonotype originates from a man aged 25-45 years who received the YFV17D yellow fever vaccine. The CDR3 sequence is CATQGLAGGELFF. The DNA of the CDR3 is TGTGCCACCCAGGGACTAGCGGGAGGGGAGCTGTTTTTT.